This note documents a single TCR beta chain sequence. The antigen is not known. This sample is part of a study of cytomegalovirus exposure and HLA in healthy donors. The study's findings and limits: Previously analyzed data showed that most TCR beta V segments were productive at a frequency of about 87% or about 30%.

Primers included in the PCR were 60 Vbeta and 13 Jbeta primers. The protocol was immunoSEQ multiplex PCR, while the TCRdb copy is restricted to in-frame clones and leaves out a portion. The sample has more than 150,000 clones; approximately 80% are singletons. CDR1 is MDHEN and CDR2 is SYDVKM in the germline V gene. This CDR3 contains 14 residues. V lost 6 bases and J lost 0, with 12 bases in between. These donors counted as nominally healthy when sampled, but unrecorded immune exposures were likely. The TCR was taken from a young woman in good health and CMV-seronegative. The sequenced sample consisted of PBMCs. The gene calls are TRBV28 and TRBJ2-7; tentatively, D is TRBD2 (5 bases). The CDR3 region has the DNA TGTGCCAGCAGCTGGACGGGGAGCTCCTACGAGCAGTACTTC. This gives the protein CASSWTGSSYEQYF.